This is a list of T cell receptor beta chains from one sample in a study of T-cell reconstitution after alpha-beta-depleted transplantation in children. One entry per CDR3 protein, called by TCRdb with MiXCR from the PCR reads. Here the sample spans approximately 510,000 distinct CDR3 sequences, approximately 16% being singletons. The sample was PBMCs from the stem cell graft donor, taken from the stem cell graft. The receptors shown here come from a human donor who donated a stem cell graft to a child with acute lymphoblastic leukemia. Each CDR3 is given with its conserved first and last residue. Each record gives: V gene, J gene, clone size, D gene, CDR3 DNA, CDR3 protein. The D gene is left open where the match is weak. Some rows mark clone size as missing; the rest say once, few, many or name a class of expanded clone.

V gene: TRBV29-1
J gene: TRBJ2-4
clone size: -
D gene: -
CDR3 DNA: TGCAGCGTTGAAGAGGCGGGGTTCGACATTCAGTACTTC
CDR3 protein: CSVEEAGFDIQYF

V gene: TRBV20-1
J gene: TRBJ2-6
clone size: -
D gene: -
CDR3 DNA: TGCAGTGCTAAGACAGGACCCGGGGCCAACGGCCTGACTTTC
CDR3 protein: CSAKTGPGANGLTF

V gene: TRBV5-1
J gene: TRBJ1-1
clone size: few
D gene: TRBD1
CDR3 DNA: TGCGCCAGCAGCTTGGACCAGGGGGCCCCTTTCGGGGCTTTCTTT
CDR3 protein: CASSLDQGAPFGAFF

V gene: TRBV20-1
J gene: TRBJ1-1
clone size: -
D gene: -
CDR3 DNA: TGCAGTGCCTACGTTAGGGGCACTGAAGCTTTCTTT
CDR3 protein: CSAYVRGTEAFF

V gene: TRBV5-1
J gene: TRBJ1-2
clone size: -
D gene: -
CDR3 DNA: TGCGCCAGCAGCTGGCTCGGGATCGGGACCTATGGCTACACCTTC
CDR3 protein: CASSWLGIGTYGYTF

V gene: TRBV25-1
J gene: TRBJ2-1
clone size: -
D gene: TRBD2
CDR3 DNA: TGTGCCAGCAGTGAAACTAGCGGGAGGATTTATGAGCAGTTCTTC
CDR3 protein: CASSETSGRIYEQFF

V gene: TRBV3-1
J gene: TRBJ2-3
clone size: -
D gene: -
CDR3 DNA: TGTGCCAGCAGCCCACCTAGGGCTCCCCTACTTAGCACAGATACGCAGTATTTT
CDR3 protein: CASSPPRAPLLSTDTQYF

V gene: TRBV7-2
J gene: TRBJ2-7
clone size: -
D gene: TRBD2
CDR3 DNA: TGTGCCAGCAGCCTAGGACTAGACAAGCTCTACGAGCAGTACTTC
CDR3 protein: CASSLGLDKLYEQYF

V gene: TRBV9
J gene: TRBJ1-1
clone size: -
D gene: -
CDR3 DNA: TGTGCCAGCAGCGTAGACCGACACCAGGCTGAAGCTTTCTTT
CDR3 protein: CASSVDRHQAEAFF

V gene: TRBV25-1
J gene: TRBJ2-7
clone size: -
D gene: -
CDR3 DNA: TGTGCCAGCAGTGAACGCGTCGGGGAACCCCACGAGCAGTACTTC
CDR3 protein: CASSERVGEPHEQYF

V gene: TRBV5-6
J gene: TRBJ1-1
clone size: few
D gene: -
CDR3 DNA: TGTGCCAGCAGCTTGCGGACAGAAATGAACACTGAAGCTTTCTTT
CDR3 protein: CASSLRTEMNTEAFF

V gene: TRBV27
J gene: TRBJ2-6
clone size: few
D gene: TRBD1
CDR3 DNA: TGTGCCAGCAGCCAGGGGGCGCGCGGGGCCAACGTCCTGACTTTC
CDR3 protein: CASSQGARGANVLTF

V gene: TRBV5-8
J gene: TRBJ1-3
clone size: few
D gene: TRBD1
CDR3 DNA: TGTGCCAGCAACCCAAGGGACAGGCGACTCCTTACTGGAAACACCATATATTTT
CDR3 protein: CASNPRDRRLLTGNTIYF